This T cell receptor beta chain was sequenced for a study of T cells in Graves' hyperthyroidism and ophthalmopathy. Amplification of TCR beta CDR3 regions used RNA as the template. An initial round of RT-PCR targeting the TCR CDR3 relied on the HTBI primer set. TCRdb reanalysed the multiplex PCR reads using MiXCR and keeps one entry per CDR3 protein. Of 750,000 to 900,000 distinct CDR3 sequences in the sample, approximately 40% were seen once. The CDR3 has 15 amino acids. The germline CDR1 and CDR2 sequences are SEHNR and FQNEAQ (reference sequence). The V gene end was trimmed by 6 bases and the J gene end by 5 bases; junction bases not matched to a gene: 11.

Sequenced input: blood. This rearrangement joins TRBV7-9 to TRBJ2-5; TRBD2 aligns across 8 bases. The clonotype was recovered from a young man with Graves' hyperthyroidism. The CDR3 DNA sequence: TGTGCCAGCAGTTTTACCGGGAGGGCCCGGGAGACCCAGTACTTC. Translation: CASSFTGRARETQYF.